This T cell receptor beta chain originates from a study of blood T cell repertoires in COVID-19. Measured with immunoSEQ multiplex PCR; TCRdb has only the in-frame clones, and not every one. The sample includes under 300,000 clones, roughly 80% of them seen just once. This receptor was obtained from a woman younger than 30 with acute or convalescent COVID-19. The source material was peripheral blood.

In DNA form, the CDR3 reads TGTGCCAGCAGTGGATCCGACACCGGCATACAAGAGACCCAGTACTTC. As protein: CASSGSDTGIQETQYF. The chain carries TRBV6-1 and TRBJ2-5; D remains ambiguous. The germline CDR1 and CDR2 sequences are MNHNS and SASEGT. The CDR3 totals 16 residues. V was clipped by 4 bases and J by 2 bases, with 17 bases between them.